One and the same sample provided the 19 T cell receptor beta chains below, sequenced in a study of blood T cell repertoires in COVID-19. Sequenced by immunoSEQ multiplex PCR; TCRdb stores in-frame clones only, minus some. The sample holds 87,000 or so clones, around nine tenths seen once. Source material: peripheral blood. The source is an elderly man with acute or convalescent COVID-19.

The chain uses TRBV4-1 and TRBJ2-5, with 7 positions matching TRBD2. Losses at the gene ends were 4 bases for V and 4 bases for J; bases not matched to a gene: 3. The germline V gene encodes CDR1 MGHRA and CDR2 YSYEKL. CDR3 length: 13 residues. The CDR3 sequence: CASSRREGETQYF. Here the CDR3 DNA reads TGCGCCAGCAGCCGCAGGGAGGGAGAGACCCAGTACTTC.

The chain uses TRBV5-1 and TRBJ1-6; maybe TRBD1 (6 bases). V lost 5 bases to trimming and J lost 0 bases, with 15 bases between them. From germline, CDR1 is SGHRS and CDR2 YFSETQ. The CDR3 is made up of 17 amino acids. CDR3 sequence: CASSQDSPSSYNSPLHF. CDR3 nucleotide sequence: TGCGCCAGCAGTCAGGACAGCCCGAGCTCCTATAATTCACCCCTCCACTTT.

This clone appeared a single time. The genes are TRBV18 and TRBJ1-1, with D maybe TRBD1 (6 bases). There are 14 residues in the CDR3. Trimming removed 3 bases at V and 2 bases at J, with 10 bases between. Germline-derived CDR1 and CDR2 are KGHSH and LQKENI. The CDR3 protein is CASSPRTDNTEAFF. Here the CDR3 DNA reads TGTGCCAGCTCACCTAGGACAGACAACACTGAAGCTTTCTTT.

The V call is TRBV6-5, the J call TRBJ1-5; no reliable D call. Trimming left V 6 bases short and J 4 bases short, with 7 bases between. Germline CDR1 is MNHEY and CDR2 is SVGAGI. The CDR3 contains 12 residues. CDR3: CASRRENQPQHF. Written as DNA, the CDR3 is TGTGCCAGCAGAAGGGAGAATCAGCCCCAGCATTTT.

The CDR3 nucleotides read TGTGCCAGTAGTATAGGGGACAGGTGGAATGAGCAGTTCTTC. Translated: CASSIGDRWNEQFF. This chain uses TRBV19 with TRBJ2-1; 8 bases match TRBD1. Germline CDR1 LNHDA, CDR2 SQIVND (reference sequence). This CDR3 is 14 amino acids long. Trimming took 1 base from V and 7 from J; bases not matched to a gene: 3. The variable domain in full, completed from reference TRBV19 and TRBJ2-1, reads DGGITQSPKYLFRKEGQNVTLSCEQNLNHDAMYWYRQDPGQGLRLIYYSQIVNDFQKGDIAEGYSVSREKKESFPLTVTSAQKNPTAFYLCASSIGDRWNEQFFGPGTRLTVL.

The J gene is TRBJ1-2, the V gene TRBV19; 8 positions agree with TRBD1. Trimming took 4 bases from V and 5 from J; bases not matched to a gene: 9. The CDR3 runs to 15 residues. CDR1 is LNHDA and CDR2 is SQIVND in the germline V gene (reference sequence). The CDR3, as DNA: TGTGCCAGTAGTAATTACCAGGGGGCGAGATATGGCTACACCTTC. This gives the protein CASSNYQGARYGYTF.

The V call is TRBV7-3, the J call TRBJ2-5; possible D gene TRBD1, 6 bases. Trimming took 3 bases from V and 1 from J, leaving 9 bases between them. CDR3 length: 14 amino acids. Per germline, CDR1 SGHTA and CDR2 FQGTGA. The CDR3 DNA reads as TGTGCCAGCAGCTTCACAGGGACCCAAGAGACCCAGTACTTC. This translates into CASSFTGTQETQYF.

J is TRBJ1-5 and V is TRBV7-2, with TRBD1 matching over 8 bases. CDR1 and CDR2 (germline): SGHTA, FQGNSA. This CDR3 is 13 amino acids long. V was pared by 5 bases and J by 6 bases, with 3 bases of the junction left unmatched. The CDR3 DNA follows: TGTGCCAGCAGCCCACAGGGGGGTCAGCCCCAGCATTTT. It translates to CASSPQGGQPQHF.

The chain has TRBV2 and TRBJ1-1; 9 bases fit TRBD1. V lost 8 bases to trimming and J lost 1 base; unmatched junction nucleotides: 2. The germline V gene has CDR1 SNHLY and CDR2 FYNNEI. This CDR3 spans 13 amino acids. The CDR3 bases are TGTGCCAGCCGGGACAGGGAGAACACTGAAGCTTTCTTT. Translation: CASRDRENTEAFF.

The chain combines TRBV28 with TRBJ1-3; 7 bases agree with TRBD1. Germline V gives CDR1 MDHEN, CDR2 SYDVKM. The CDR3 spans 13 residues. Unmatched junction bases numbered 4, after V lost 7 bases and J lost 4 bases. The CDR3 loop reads CASIRQGGNTIYF. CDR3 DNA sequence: TGTGCCAGCATAAGACAGGGCGGAAACACCATATATTTT.

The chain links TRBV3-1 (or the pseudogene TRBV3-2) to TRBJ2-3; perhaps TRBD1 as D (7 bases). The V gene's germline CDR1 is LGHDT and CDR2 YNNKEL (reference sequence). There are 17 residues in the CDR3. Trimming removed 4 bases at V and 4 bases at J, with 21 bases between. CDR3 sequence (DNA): TGTGCCAGCAGCCGAGCGAACAGGGGTGCGGGACCAGATACGCAGTATTTT. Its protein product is CASSRANRGAGPDTQYF.

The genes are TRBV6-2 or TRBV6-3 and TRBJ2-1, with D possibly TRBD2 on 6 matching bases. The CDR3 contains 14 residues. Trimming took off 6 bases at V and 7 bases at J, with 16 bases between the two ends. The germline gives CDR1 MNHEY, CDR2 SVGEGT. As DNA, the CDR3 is TGTGCCAGCAGCCCTCGGGGGAATTCTAATGAGCAGTTCTTC. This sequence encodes CASSPRGNSNEQFF.

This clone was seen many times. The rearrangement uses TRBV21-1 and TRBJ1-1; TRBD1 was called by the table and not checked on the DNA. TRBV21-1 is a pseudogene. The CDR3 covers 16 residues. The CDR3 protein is CASNPLPGAKDTEAFF. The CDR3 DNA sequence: TGTGCCAGCAACCCCTTACCAGGGGCGAAGGACACTGAAGCTTTCTTT.

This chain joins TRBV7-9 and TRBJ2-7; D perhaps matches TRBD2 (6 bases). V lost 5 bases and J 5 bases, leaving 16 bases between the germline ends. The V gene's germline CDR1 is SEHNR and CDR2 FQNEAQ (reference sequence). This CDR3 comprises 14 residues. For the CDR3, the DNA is TGTGCCAGCAGCCCAAGTCGGGGGATAGACGAGCAGTACTTC. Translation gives CASSPSRGIDEQYF.

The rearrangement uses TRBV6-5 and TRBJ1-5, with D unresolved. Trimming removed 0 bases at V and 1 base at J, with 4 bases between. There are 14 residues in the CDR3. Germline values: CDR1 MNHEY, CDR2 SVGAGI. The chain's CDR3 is CASSYSESNQPQHF. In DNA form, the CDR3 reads TGTGCCAGCAGTTACTCGGAGAGCAATCAGCCCCAGCATTTT.

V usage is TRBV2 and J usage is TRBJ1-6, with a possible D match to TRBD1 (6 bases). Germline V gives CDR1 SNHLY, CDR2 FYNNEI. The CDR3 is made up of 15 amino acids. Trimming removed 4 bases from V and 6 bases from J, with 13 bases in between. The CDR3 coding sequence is TGTGCCAGCAGTGTCAGGGGTAGGGCTAATTCACCCCTCCACTTT. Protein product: CASSVRGRANSPLHF.

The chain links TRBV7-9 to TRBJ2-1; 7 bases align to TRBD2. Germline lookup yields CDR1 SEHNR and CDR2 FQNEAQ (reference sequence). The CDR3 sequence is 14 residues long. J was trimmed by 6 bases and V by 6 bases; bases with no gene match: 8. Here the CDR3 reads CASRIAGSPNEQFF. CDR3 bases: TGTGCCAGCAGAATAGCGGGTTCCCCCAATGAGCAGTTCTTC.

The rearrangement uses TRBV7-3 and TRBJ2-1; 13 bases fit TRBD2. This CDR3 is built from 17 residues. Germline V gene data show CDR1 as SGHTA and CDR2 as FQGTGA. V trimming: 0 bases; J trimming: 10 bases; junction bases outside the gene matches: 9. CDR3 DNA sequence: TGTGCCAGCAGCTTAACAGGGCGGGGACTAGCGGGAAACGAGCAGTTCTTC. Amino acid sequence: CASSLTGRGLAGNEQFF.

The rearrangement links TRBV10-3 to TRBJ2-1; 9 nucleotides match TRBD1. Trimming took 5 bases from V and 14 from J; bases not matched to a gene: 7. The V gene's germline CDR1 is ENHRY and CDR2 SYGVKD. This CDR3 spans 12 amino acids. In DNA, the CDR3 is TGTGCCATCAGTCAATCCGGGACAGGGAAGTTCTTC. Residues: CAISQSGTGKFF.